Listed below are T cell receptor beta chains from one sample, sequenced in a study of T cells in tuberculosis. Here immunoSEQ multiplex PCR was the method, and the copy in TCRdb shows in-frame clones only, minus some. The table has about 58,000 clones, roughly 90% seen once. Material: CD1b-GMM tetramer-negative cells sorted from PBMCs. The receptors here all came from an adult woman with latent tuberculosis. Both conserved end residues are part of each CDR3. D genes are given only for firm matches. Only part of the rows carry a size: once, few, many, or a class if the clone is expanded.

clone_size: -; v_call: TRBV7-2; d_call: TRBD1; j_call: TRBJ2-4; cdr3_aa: CASSLEAGGFTKNIQYF; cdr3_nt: TGTGCCAGCAGCTTAGAGGCAGGGGGCTTCACCAAAAACATTCAGTACTTC
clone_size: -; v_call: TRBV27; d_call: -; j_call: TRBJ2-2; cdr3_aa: CASSLKGVTGELFF; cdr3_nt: TGTGCCAGCAGTTTAAAGGGAGTCACCGGGGAGCTGTTTTTT
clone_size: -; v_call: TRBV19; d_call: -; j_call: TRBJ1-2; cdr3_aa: CASYRRDGGYTF; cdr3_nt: TGTGCCAGTTACAGGAGAGACGGGGGCTACACCTTC
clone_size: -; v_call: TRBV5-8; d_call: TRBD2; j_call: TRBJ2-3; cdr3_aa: CASSLGTSGVFTDTQYF; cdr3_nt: TGTGCCAGCAGCCTAGGGACTAGCGGGGTGTTCACAGATACGCAGTATTTT
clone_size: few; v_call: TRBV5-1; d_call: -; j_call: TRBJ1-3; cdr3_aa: CASSLAGFGNTIYF; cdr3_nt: TGCGCCAGCAGCTTGGCAGGGTTTGGAAACACCATATATTTT
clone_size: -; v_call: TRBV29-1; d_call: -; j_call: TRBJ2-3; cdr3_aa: CSDLPADTQYF; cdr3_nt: TGCAGCGACCTCCCGGCAGATACGCAGTATTTT
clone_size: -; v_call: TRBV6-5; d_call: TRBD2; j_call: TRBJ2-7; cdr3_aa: CASSYYTGGPEEQYF; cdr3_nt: TGTGCCAGCAGTTATTATACGGGGGGGCCAGAAGAGCAGTACTTC
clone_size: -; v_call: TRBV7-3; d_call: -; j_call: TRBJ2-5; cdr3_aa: CASSHTLEETQYF; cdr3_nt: TGTGCCAGCAGCCACACACTAGAAGAGACCCAGTACTTC
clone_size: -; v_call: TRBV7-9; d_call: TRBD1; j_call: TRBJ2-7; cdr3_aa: CASSSGRGLEEQYF; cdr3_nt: TGTGCCAGCAGCTCGGGCAGGGGGCTAGAAGAGCAGTACTTC
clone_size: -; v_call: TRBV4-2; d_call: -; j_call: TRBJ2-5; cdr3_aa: CASSQGGGLETQYF; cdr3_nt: TGTGCCAGCAGCCAAGGGGGGGGCCTGGAGACCCAGTACTTC
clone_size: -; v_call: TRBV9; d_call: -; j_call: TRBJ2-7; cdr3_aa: CASSVARTGYEQYF; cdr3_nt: TGTGCCAGCAGCGTAGCGAGGACGGGATACGAGCAGTACTTC
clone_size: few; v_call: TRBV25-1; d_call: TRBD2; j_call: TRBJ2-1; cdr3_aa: CASSALAGDGYNEQFF; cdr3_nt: TGTGCCAGCAGTGCCCTAGCGGGAGACGGATACAATGAGCAGTTCTTC
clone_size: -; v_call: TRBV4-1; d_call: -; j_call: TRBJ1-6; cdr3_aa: CASSQDSPRLSYNSPLHF; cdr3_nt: TGCGCCAGCAGCCAAGATAGTCCCAGGCTCTCCTATAATTCACCCCTCCACTTT
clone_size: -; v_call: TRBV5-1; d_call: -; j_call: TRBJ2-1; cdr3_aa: CASTPGHTSYNEQFF; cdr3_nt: TGCGCCAGCACCCCGGGACACACCTCCTACAATGAGCAGTTCTTC
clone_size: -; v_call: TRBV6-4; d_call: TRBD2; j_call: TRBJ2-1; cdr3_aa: CASSALAGYNEQFF; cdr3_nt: TGTGCCAGCAGTGCCCTAGCGGGCTACAATGAGCAGTTCTTC
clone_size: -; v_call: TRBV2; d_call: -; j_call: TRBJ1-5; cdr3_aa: CASRQAYSNQPQHF; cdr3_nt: TGTGCCAGCAGGCAAGCGTATAGCAATCAGCCCCAGCATTTT
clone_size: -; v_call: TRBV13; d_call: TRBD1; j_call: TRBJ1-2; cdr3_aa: CASSLGGTGSYGYTF; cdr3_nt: TGTGCCAGCAGCTTAGGGGGGACAGGCTCATATGGCTACACCTTC
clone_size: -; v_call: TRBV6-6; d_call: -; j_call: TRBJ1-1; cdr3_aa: CASSPTENTEAFF; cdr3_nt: TGTGCCAGCAGTCCGACAGAGAACACTGAAGCTTTCTTT
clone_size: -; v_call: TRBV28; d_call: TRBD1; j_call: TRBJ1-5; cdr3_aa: CASSLDRFGGKLQPQHF; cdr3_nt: TGTGCCAGCAGTTTGGACAGGTTTGGGGGCAAGCTACAGCCCCAGCATTTT
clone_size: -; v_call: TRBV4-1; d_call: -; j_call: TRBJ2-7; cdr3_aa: CASSLSGGYEQYF; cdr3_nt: TGCGCCAGCAGCCTTAGCGGAGGCTACGAGCAGTACTTC
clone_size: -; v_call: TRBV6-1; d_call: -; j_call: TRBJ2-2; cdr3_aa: CASSVNTGRYHGELFF; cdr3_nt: TGTGCCAGCAGTGTAAACACGGGGAGGTATCACGGGGAGCTGTTTTTT
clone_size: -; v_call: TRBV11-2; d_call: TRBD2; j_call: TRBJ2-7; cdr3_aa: CASSPLAGVGYEQYF; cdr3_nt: TGTGCCAGCAGTCCACTAGCGGGAGTTGGGTACGAGCAGTACTTC
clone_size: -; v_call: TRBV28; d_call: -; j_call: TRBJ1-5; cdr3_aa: CASSFTGGASGGQPQHF; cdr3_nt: TGTGCCAGCAGTTTTACAGGAGGGGCATCGGGCGGTCAGCCCCAGCATTTT
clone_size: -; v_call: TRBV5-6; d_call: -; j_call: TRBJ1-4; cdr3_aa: CASSLRTGDEKLFF; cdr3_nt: TGTGCCAGCAGCTTGAGGACGGGGGATGAAAAACTGTTTTTT
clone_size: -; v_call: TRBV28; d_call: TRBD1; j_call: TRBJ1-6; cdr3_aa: CASSSYRGQVLNSPLHF; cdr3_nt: TGTGCCAGCAGTTCCTATAGGGGACAGGTTTTGAATTCACCCCTCCACTTT
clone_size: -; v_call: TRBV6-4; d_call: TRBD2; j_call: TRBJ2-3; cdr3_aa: CASSPASGGASDPQYF; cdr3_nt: TGTGCCAGCAGTCCAGCTAGCGGGGGGGCCTCCGATCCGCAGTATTTT
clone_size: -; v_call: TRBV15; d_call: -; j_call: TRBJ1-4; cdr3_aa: CATSRGAELFF; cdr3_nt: TGTGCCACCAGCAGAGGAGCGGAACTGTTTTTT
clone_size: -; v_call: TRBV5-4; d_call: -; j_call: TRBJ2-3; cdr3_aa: CASSLPSADTQYF; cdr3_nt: TGTGCCAGCAGCTTGCCTAGCGCAGATACGCAGTATTTT
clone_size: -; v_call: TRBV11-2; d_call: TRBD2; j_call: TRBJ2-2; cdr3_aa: CASSFGREGLYDTGELFF; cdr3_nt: TGTGCCAGCAGCTTTGGGCGGGAGGGCCTTTATGACACCGGGGAGCTGTTTTTT
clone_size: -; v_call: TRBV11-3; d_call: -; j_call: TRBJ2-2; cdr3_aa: CASSLDDTGELFF; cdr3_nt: TGTGCCAGCAGCTTAGACGACACCGGGGAGCTGTTTTTT
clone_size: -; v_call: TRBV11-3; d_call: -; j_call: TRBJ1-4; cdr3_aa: CASSSRQAGIATNEKLFF; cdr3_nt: TGTGCCAGCAGCTCCAGACAGGCCGGAATTGCAACTAATGAAAAACTGTTTTTT
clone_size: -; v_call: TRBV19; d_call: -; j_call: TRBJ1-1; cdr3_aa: CASSTGNTEAFF; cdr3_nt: TGTGCCAGTAGTACAGGGAACACTGAAGCTTTCTTT
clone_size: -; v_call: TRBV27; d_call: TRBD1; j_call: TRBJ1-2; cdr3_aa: CASSRTGTGYGYTF; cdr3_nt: TGTGCCAGCAGTCGAACCGGGACAGGCTATGGCTACACCTTC
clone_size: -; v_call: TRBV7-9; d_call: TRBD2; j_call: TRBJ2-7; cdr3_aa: CASSLGSEGLAGAEF; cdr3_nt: TGTGCCAGCAGCTTAGGCTCCGAGGGACTAGCGGGAGCAGAATTC
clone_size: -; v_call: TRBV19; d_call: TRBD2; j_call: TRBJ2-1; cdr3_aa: CASSSQSGNPYNEQFF; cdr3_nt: TGTGCCAGTAGTTCCCAAAGCGGGAACCCTTACAATGAGCAGTTCTTC